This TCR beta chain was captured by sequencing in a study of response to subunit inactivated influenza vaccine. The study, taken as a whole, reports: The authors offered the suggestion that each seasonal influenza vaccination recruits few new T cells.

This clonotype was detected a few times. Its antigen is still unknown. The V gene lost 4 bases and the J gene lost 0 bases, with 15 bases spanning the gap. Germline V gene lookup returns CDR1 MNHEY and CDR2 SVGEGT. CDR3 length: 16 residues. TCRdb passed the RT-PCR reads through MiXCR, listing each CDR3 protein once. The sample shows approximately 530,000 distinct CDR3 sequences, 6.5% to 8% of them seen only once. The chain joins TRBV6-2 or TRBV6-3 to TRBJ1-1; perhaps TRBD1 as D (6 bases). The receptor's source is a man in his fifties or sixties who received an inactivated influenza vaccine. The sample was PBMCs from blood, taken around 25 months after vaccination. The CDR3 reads CASSLKIRGMNTEAFF. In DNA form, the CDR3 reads TGTGCCAGCAGTTTGAAGATCAGGGGTATGAACACTGAAGCTTTCTTT.